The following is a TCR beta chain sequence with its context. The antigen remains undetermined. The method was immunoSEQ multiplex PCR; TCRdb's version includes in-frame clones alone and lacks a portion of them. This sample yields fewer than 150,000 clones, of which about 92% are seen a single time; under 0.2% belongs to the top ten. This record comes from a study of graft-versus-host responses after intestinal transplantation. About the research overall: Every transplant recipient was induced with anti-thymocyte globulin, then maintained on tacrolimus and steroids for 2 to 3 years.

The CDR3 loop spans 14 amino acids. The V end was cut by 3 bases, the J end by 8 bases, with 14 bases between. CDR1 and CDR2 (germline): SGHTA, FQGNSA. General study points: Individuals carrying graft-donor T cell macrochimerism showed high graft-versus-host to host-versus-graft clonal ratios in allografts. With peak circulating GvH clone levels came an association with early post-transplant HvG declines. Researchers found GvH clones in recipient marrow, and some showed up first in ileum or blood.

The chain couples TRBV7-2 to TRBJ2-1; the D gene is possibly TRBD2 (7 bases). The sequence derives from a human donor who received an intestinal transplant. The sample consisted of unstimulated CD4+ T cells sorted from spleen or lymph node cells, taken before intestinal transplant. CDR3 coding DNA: TGTGCCAGCAGCTTGGGAGGGGGGGCCTATGAGCAGTTCTTC. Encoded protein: CASSLGGGAYEQFF.